The rows below give T cell receptor beta chains drawn from one sample of a study of blood T cell repertoires in COVID-19. Assay used: immunoSEQ multiplex PCR; TCRdb lists only in-frame clones, some missing. Of approximately 210,000 clones in the sample, about four fifths were seen once. The sample consisted of peripheral blood. The source is a woman in her 40s with acute or convalescent COVID-19. CDR3s include the opening cysteine and the closing phenylalanine or tryptophan. D genes are given only for firm matches. The size field is filled for only some rows; it gives once, few, many or a size class.

J: TRBJ2-3; size: .; D: TRBD2; V: TRBV5-6; DNA: TGTGCCAGCAGCTTGACTAGCGGGACGACAGATACGCAGTATTTT; CDR3: CASSLTSGTTDTQYF
J: TRBJ2-2; size: .; D: TRBD2; V: TRBV3-1/TRBV3-2; DNA: TGTGCCAGCAGCCCCTGGGATAGCGGGCGAACCGGGGAGCTGTTTTTT; CDR3: CASSPWDSGRTGELFF
J: TRBJ1-1; size: few; D: TRBD1; V: TRBV18; DNA: TGTGCCAGCTCGCTACAGGGGGCTGGGGAGGCTTTCTTT; CDR3: CASSLQGAGEAFF
J: TRBJ1-2; size: once; D: TRBD1; V: TRBV7-2; DNA: TGTGCCAGCAGCTTAATGCGGACAGGGTTGGGCTACACCTTC; CDR3: CASSLMRTGLGYTF
J: TRBJ2-7; size: once; D: .; V: TRBV5-5; DNA: TGTGCCAGCAGCCCTAGCAGGCTGACCTACGAGCAGTACTTC; CDR3: CASSPSRLTYEQYF
J: TRBJ2-2; size: .; D: .; V: TRBV27; DNA: TGTGCCAGCAGTTTAGGAAGGGGACTCCACTATACGGCTACCGGGGAGCTGTTTTTT; CDR3: CASSLGRGLHYTATGELFF
J: TRBJ2-2; size: .; D: .; V: TRBV14; DNA: TGTGCCAGCAGCCAAGTGGGCGGCAAGGCCTCGGGGACCGGGGAGCTGTTTTTT; CDR3: CASSQVGGKASGTGELFF
J: TRBJ1-1; size: .; D: .; V: TRBV19; DNA: TGTGCCAGTAGTATGGGGGGGCGAGGAGCTGAAGCTTTCTTT; CDR3: CASSMGGRGAEAFF
J: TRBJ2-5; size: once; D: TRBD1; V: TRBV4-1; DNA: TGCGCCAGCAGCCAAGAGGGGACGGCAGGGGGTGTAGAGACCCAGTACTTC; CDR3: CASSQEGTAGGVETQYF
J: TRBJ2-7; size: .; D: .; V: TRBV1; DNA: TGCACCAGCAGCCAAGAGAACGAGCGGGACCTCTCCTACGAGCAGTACTTC; CDR3: CTSSQENERDLSYEQYF
J: TRBJ2-7; size: .; D: .; V: TRBV19; DNA: TGTGCCAGTAGTAGCGGGACTTCCTACGAGCAGTACTTC; CDR3: CASSSGTSYEQYF
J: TRBJ2-2; size: .; D: .; V: TRBV19; DNA: TGTGCCAGTAGTATGAAGCGCGCGGCAAACGGCAATCGGGAGCTGTTTTTT; CDR3: CASSMKRAANGNRELFF
J: TRBJ2-3; size: .; D: .; V: TRBV5-1; DNA: TGCGCCAGCAGCTCCAGGGGCCTTAGCACAGATACGCAGTATTTT; CDR3: CASSSRGLSTDTQYF
J: TRBJ2-1; size: few; D: TRBD2; V: TRBV19; DNA: TGTGCCAGTAGGGAACGACTAGCGGGGGGATCGCAGTTCTTC; CDR3: CASRERLAGGSQFF
J: TRBJ2-7; size: .; D: TRBD2; V: TRBV11-2; DNA: TGTGCCAGCAGCTTAGAGTCCAGCGGGAGAGTGGATGAGCAGTACTTC; CDR3: CASSLESSGRVDEQYF
J: TRBJ1-2; size: .; D: .; V: TRBV19; DNA: TGTGCCAGTAGTATAGGAAGGGGCCGGGGCTACACCTTC; CDR3: CASSIGRGRGYTF
J: TRBJ2-7; size: few; D: .; V: TRBV7-9; DNA: TGTGCCAGCAGCTTAAGGGGCCCCTACTACGAGCAGTACTTC; CDR3: CASSLRGPYYEQYF
J: TRBJ1-5; size: .; D: TRBD1; V: TRBV19; DNA: TGTGCCAGTAGTATCCCGACCGGGACAGGGTACGGCAATCAGCCCCAGCATTTT; CDR3: CASSIPTGTGYGNQPQHF
J: TRBJ2-1; size: .; D: .; V: TRBV6-5; DNA: TGTGCCAGCAGTCTGGACACGAACAATGAGCAGTTCTTC; CDR3: CASSLDTNNEQFF
J: TRBJ2-3; size: once; D: .; V: TRBV11-1; DNA: TGTGCCAGCAGCTTAGCTTGGGGGGAGGCTGACACAGATACGCAGTATTTT; CDR3: CASSLAWGEADTDTQYF
J: TRBJ1-6; size: .; D: .; V: TRBV4-1; DNA: TGCGCCAGCAGCCAAGGGAACAGGGTGAGTGGATCACCCCTCCACTTT; CDR3: CASSQGNRVSGSPLHF
J: TRBJ1-6; size: .; D: TRBD1; V: TRBV25-1; DNA: TGTGCCAGCAGTGAATCCGGCGGACAGGGCGTTTCACCCCTCCACTTT; CDR3: CASSESGGQGVSPLHF
J: TRBJ1-5; size: .; D: TRBD1; V: TRBV27; DNA: TGTGCCAGCAGTTCCGGGACAGGGGGTAATCAGCCCCAGCATTTT; CDR3: CASSSGTGGNQPQHF
J: TRBJ2-1; size: .; D: TRBD1; V: TRBV10-1; DNA: TGCGCCAGCAGTTATCGAAGCGGGACAGGGGACAATGAGCAGTTCTTC; CDR3: CASSYRSGTGDNEQFF
J: TRBJ1-2; size: .; D: .; V: TRBV12-3/TRBV12-4; DNA: TGTGCCAGCAGTTTAAATCAGGGTGGCTACACCTTC; CDR3: CASSLNQGGYTF
J: TRBJ2-5; size: .; D: .; V: TRBV11-2; DNA: TGTGCCAGCAGCTCAACTAGCCCCCAGACCCAGTACTTC; CDR3: CASSSTSPQTQYF